This T cell receptor (beta chain) was documented in a study of blood T cell repertoires in COVID-19. This CDR3 is 15 amino acids long. The germline V gene encodes CDR1 ENHRY and CDR2 SYGVKD. The junction had 7 bases not matched to a gene; V was cut back by 3 bases and J by 4 bases. Profiled with immunoSEQ multiplex PCR; TCRdb holds only in-frame clones, not every one. The table includes nearly 250,000 clones, about 82% detected once. The clonotype comes from a woman aged 80 or over with COVID-19, enrolled during active disease. The rearrangement uses TRBV10-3 and TRBJ2-5; 8 nucleotides agree with TRBD1. The sample was peripheral blood. The CDR3 coding sequence is TGTGCCATCAGTGAAGCAGGGGGCGATTTAGAGACCCAGTACTTC. Protein: CAISEAGGDLETQYF.